A selection of T cell receptor beta chains follows, all from one sample in a study of blood T cell repertoires in COVID-19. Profiling relied on immunoSEQ multiplex PCR, and the TCRdb table lists in-frame clones only, not all of them. The sample records around 150,000 clones, roughly 85% being singletons. Input material: peripheral blood. These TCRs come from a human donor with acute or convalescent COVID-19. The donor label of this sample is uncertain. CDR3s include the opening cysteine and the closing phenylalanine or tryptophan. Each record gives: CDR3 protein, V gene, D gene, clone size. A D gene is named only where the DNA matches it firmly. The size of a clone is reported for some rows only, either as once, few or many, or as a class for expanded clones.

CASSHFSNEKLFF,TRBV4-1,-,once
CASSFGGVRQPQHF,TRBV5-6,-,-
CASSTVGLGDETQYF,TRBV5-4,TRBD2,-
CAGTGTRNSPLHF,TRBV30,-,-
CASSLVGDTEAFF,TRBV12-3/TRBV12-4,-,few
CASSLTGQGAIPSYNEQFF,TRBV7-3,TRBD1,few
CASSQVATRGGYQETQYF,TRBV4-2,-,-
CASSLVGRAEGYTF,TRBV13,-,-
CASSRGTSGGAYNEQFF,TRBV4-3,TRBD2,-
CASSLLRRLAGGGTDTQYF,TRBV14,TRBD2,few
CATSRGQIYEQYF,TRBV15,-,-
CATSDLGAPEDTEAFF,TRBV24-1,-,-
CASSLTGTGSVGYTF,TRBV28,TRBD1,once
CASSVRDRVAYGYTF,TRBV28,TRBD1,-
CASNGGGRANYGYTF,TRBV10-3,-,-
CASSPNTASIAKNIQYF,TRBV18,-,-
CASSEPGQSYEQYF,TRBV6-1,TRBD1,once
CATSRDYGGRKANEQYF,TRBV15,-,-
CASSPASGSGYEQYF,TRBV18,-,-
CASRSRDRVYNEQFF,TRBV6-5,TRBD1,-
CASSAGLAGYNEQFF,TRBV11-2,TRBD2,-
CASSFGGGLPMNTEAFF,TRBV5-4,-,-
CATRRAPFTTEAFF,TRBV19,-,-
CASSFGIANTGELFF,TRBV11-3,-,-
CASSLGLLSDTQYF,TRBV5-8,-,-